This entry describes one T cell receptor (beta chain). Its antigen has not been determined. Base qualities are not provided; no much larger clone lies one nucleotide away. The goal of deep resolution MiSeq sequencing was a depth between 1 in 1 million and 1 in 200,000 T cells, and coverage averaged 10x per clonotype. TCR beta libraries were generated with the immunoSEQ hsTCRB Kit. In the original analysis: ImmunoSEQ Data Assistant and ImmunoSEQ Analyzer were used for data analysis, and V, D and J genes were assigned according to IMGT definitions. Clonality was computed as one minus normalized Shannon entropy of productive rearrangement frequencies, ranging from 0 to 1. Only overrepresented clonotypes making up at least 0.05% of each patient's repertoire were included in the public clonotype analysis. Roughly 12 age-matched healthy donor repertoires from immuneACCESS were used as controls for clonality. Here the immuneACCESS table is served through TCRdb, limited to in-frame sequences with V and J called. Missing clones are a known gap in these copies; in checked studies unresolved V genes cover under half, and the rest lacks a known reason. That table gives V, J and clone size, and the DNA gave D and trimming. This sample has some 150,000 clones in its table, and around 77% of those were observed once. The leading ten clones occupy 25% to 35% of the sample.

The germline V gene specifies SQVTM as CDR1 and ANQGSEA as CDR2. The CDR3 contains 13 residues, cysteine and phenylalanine counted. The read is trimmed to its CDR3 DNA, 39 bases read in frame from base 1. Compared with germline, V lacks 7 bases and J lacks 2 bases; bases without a gene match: 6. The source of the sample is a study of cytotoxic CD8 clonotypes in ibrutinib-treated CLL (dated by TCRdb to the early 2020s). Background for the entire study: The cohort included about 15 treatment-naive and ten to twelve relapsed/refractory patients; about 18 were IGHV unmutated. Responses were partial in some 24 patients and complete in 2; after median approximately 67 months follow-up, around 15 stayed in remission and around 12 progressed. On average, each sample yielded 270,000 or so productive templates and 94,082 productive rearrangements. The response samples were drawn at a median of around eleven months into treatment, with a range of about 6 to 36 months. All remission and progressive disease samples were collected while patients were still receiving ibrutinib. Longitudinal samples were available for 26 of the 86 trial participants. Cryopreserved peripheral blood mononuclear cells were collected before treatment, at response, and at either disease progression or sustained remission. Study-wide conclusions, independent of this receptor: Sampling times were not matched between patients in sustained remission and patients whose disease was progressing, and lymph node repertoires were not examined. Baseline clonality was found to be higher than that of age-matched healthy donors and was strongly correlated with circulating CD8+ T-cell counts. Public clonotypes were found to be uncommon and were observed to contract or remain stable during treatment; the increase in clonality was shown to reflect expansion of private clonotypes at ibrutinib response. At ibrutinib response clonality went up, during sustained remission it held steady, and at progression it dropped back toward baseline.

This sample's time point label indicates: approximately eleven months on ibrutinib. Roughly 2 micrograms of genomic DNA were extracted from cryopreserved PBMCs for TCR beta library preparation. Longitudinal blood samples from CLL patients receiving ibrutinib monotherapy were subjected to high-throughput TCR beta sequencing. Patients were enrolled in a phase 2 open-label single-center ibrutinib monotherapy trial. Here the sequenced sample was PBMCs, taken after 12 months of ibrutinib treatment. The source is a human donor with chronic lymphocytic leukemia. The chain joins TRBV29-1 to TRBJ2-7; 9 central bases correspond to TRBD2. The CDR3 reads as follows: CSGAASGAYEQYF. The DNA sequence is given as TGCAGCGGGGCTGCTAGCGGGGCCTACGAGCAGTACTTC.